Sequencing of this T cell receptor beta chain was carried out in a study of cytomegalovirus exposure and HLA in healthy donors. Trimming stripped 0 bases from V and 2 bases from J, with 9 bases between. CDR1 and CDR2 (germline): SGHTA, FQGTGA. The CDR3 has 15 residues. The PCR contained 60 Vbeta and 13 Jbeta primers. Sequencing used immunoSEQ multiplex PCR; TCRdb keeps in-frame clones, though not all of them. The data show approximately 130,000 clones, with around 72% seen just once and approximately 4% held by the top ten. The chain combines TRBV7-3 with TRBJ2-3, with D unclear. This receptor was obtained from a man between 50 and 59 years old in good health and CMV-seropositive. The material sequenced was PBMCs. The CDR3 sequence is CASSLTGSSTDTQYF. CDR3 nucleotide sequence: TGTGCCAGCAGCTTAACGGGCAGCTCCACAGATACGCAGTATTTT.